One and the same sample provided the 28 T cell receptor beta chains below, sequenced in a study of response to subunit inactivated influenza vaccine. Each CDR3 protein gets one entry after TCRdb re-called the RT-PCR reads with MiXCR. Of around 600,000 distinct CDR3 sequences in the sample, approximately 10% were seen once. A further study also used this sample, focusing on T cells expressing NK-cell markers. According to that study: Production of TCR beta cDNA relied on 5'RACE template switching with UMIs.

Sample: PBMCs from blood, taken on the day of vaccination. The receptors were gathered from a man aged 50 to 59 who received an inactivated influenza vaccine.

This clonotype was seen more than once but under ten times. The chain links TRBV5-1 to TRBJ1-4, with D unclear. The ends were cut back, 1 base at V and 0 bases at J, with 10 bases in the middle. CDR3 length equals 16 residues. Germline-derived CDR1 and CDR2 are SGHRS and YFSETQ. CDR3 in amino acids: CASSLRTGATNEKLFF. CDR3 nucleotide sequence: TGCGCCAGCAGCTTGCGGACCGGTGCAACTAATGAAAAACTGTTTTTT.

This clonotype was recorded a few times. The chain uses TRBV7-4 and TRBJ2-7, with 10 positions matching TRBD1. After removal of 5 bases from V and 8 bases from J, the junction contained 12 bases not matched to a gene. CDR1 and CDR2 (germline): SGHVT, SQSDAQ. This CDR3 contains 15 residues. The CDR3 loop reads CASSAEWGQGSQQYF. As DNA, the CDR3 is TGTGCCAGCAGCGCCGAGTGGGGACAGGGGAGTCAGCAGTACTTC.

This clonotype was detected a few times. The chain couples TRBV4-2 to TRBJ2-3; TRBD2 agrees at 8 bases. With V trimmed by 0 bases and J by 3 bases, 5 bases remained unmatched. The germline gives CDR1 LGHNA, CDR2 YNFKEQ. The CDR3 is 16 amino acids. The DNA for the CDR3 is TGTGCCAGCAGCCAAGAACCCGGGGGGGCGACAGATACGCAGTATTTT. Translating it yields CASSQEPGGATDTQYF.

The V and J genes are TRBV15 and TRBJ2-2; TRBD2 matches 8 bases. The CDR3 sequence is 15 residues long. The J segment lost 3 bases and the V segment lost 2 bases, leaving 2 bases of the junction unmatched. CDR1 and CDR2 from the germline V gene are LNHNV and YYDKDF (reference sequence). CDR3: CATSRPSGYTGELFF. The CDR3 bases are TGTGCCACCAGCAGACCTAGCGGGTACACCGGGGAGCTGTTTTTT.

The genes are TRBV20-1 and TRBJ2-7, with D perhaps TRBD1 (6 bases). The V gene lost 1 base and the J gene lost 3 bases, with 19 bases spanning the gap. The CDR3 length is 16 residues. Germline lookup yields CDR1 DFQATT and CDR2 SNEGSKA (reference sequence). CDR3 sequence: CSARGLVGAKVYEQYF. In nucleotides, the CDR3 is TGCAGTGCTAGAGGTCTGGTGGGGGCTAAAGTCTACGAGCAGTACTTC.

This clonotype has a handful of counts. The chain employs TRBV5-1 and TRBJ2-2; a possible D gene is TRBD2 (5 bases). Germline values: CDR1 SGHRS, CDR2 YFSETQ. This CDR3 region has 15 residues. V lost 2 bases to trimming and J lost 5 bases, with 13 bases between them. The CDR3 reads CASSLTVTGTGELFF. The CDR3 DNA follows: TGCGCCAGCAGCTTAACAGTGACGGGGACCGGGGAGCTGTTTTTT.

The table lists this clonotype with a few counts. The DNA for the CDR3 is TGTGCCAGCAGCCTCCGGCCGGGACTACACAATGAGCAGTTCTTC. Its protein is CASSLRPGLHNEQFF. The chain joins TRBV7-8 to TRBJ2-1; 7 bases align to TRBD2. This CDR3 is 15 amino acids long. V lost 5 bases and J lost 5; bases outside the gene matches: 9. Germline V gives CDR1 SGHVS, CDR2 FQNEAQ.

This clonotype was seen more than once but under ten times. The chain links TRBV25-1 to TRBJ2-3; maybe TRBD2 (6 bases). The CDR3 totals 18 residues. Germline V gene sequence: CDR1 MGHDK, CDR2 SYGVNS. Trimming left V 4 bases short and J 3 bases short, with 23 bases between. The chain's CDR3 is CASSAAPGPGGVTDTQYF. In DNA, the CDR3 is TGTGCCAGCAGTGCCGCCCCCGGGCCCGGGGGTGTTACAGATACGCAGTATTTT.

This clonotype has just a few counts. The rearrangement uses TRBV9 and TRBJ2-2; 8 bases fit TRBD1. J was trimmed by 4 bases and V by 1 base; bases with no gene match: 0. CDR3 size: 14 residues. In germline, CDR1 is SGDLS, CDR2 YYNGEE. This CDR3 is CASSVTGGTGELFF. The CDR3, as DNA: TGTGCCAGCAGCGTAACAGGGGGCACCGGGGAGCTGTTTTTT.

The gene calls are TRBV7-2 and TRBJ2-7; D gene uncertain. The CDR3 spans 15 residues. Trimming stripped 2 bases from V and 2 bases from J, with 13 bases between. Germline CDR1 SGHTA, CDR2 FQGNSA. CDR3 sequence reads: CASSLYSGTTYEQYF. In DNA, the CDR3 is TGTGCCAGCAGCTTATATAGTGGCACAACCTACGAGCAGTACTTC. The full variable domain, in which reference TRBV7-2 and TRBJ2-7 provide the parts outside the CDR3, is GAGVSQSPSNKVTEKGKDVELRCDPISGHTALYWYRQSLGQGLEFLIYFQGNSAPDKSGLPSDRFSAERTGGSVSTLTIQRTQQEDSAVYLCASSLYSGTTYEQYFGPGTRLTVT.

This clonotype has a handful of counts. The genes are TRBV6-1 and TRBJ2-3, with 11 bases aligning to TRBD1. The CDR3 extends over 15 amino acids. Germline CDR1 MNHNS, CDR2 SASEGT. V dropped 5 bases and J dropped 4; count of bases not matched to a gene: 5. The CDR3 here is CASSRTGGYADTQYF. The CDR3 bases are TGTGCCAGCAGTAGGACAGGGGGCTACGCAGATACGCAGTATTTT.

This clonotype was observed many times. The chain is built from TRBV5-1 and TRBJ2-2; D call uncertain. This CDR3 region has 13 residues. From germline, CDR1 is SGHRS and CDR2 YFSETQ. Trimming shortened V by 2 bases and J by 3 bases, and 5 bases separated the two germline ends. In nucleotides, the CDR3 is TGCGCCAGCAGCTTACCAGACACCGGGGAGCTGTTTTTT. It is translated as CASSLPDTGELFF.

This chain joins TRBV24-1 and TRBJ2-3, with 12 bases fitting TRBD2. Per the germline V gene, CDR1 is KGHDR and CDR2 is SFDVKD. V was clipped by 2 bases and J by 3 bases; unmatched bases: 2. This CDR3 region has 16 residues. This CDR3 is CATSDSLAGGTDTQYF. CDR3 sequence (DNA): TGTGCCACCAGTGATTCACTAGCGGGAGGTACAGATACGCAGTATTTT.

The V gene is TRBV12-3 or TRBV12-4, the J gene TRBJ1-1; 8 bases fit TRBD1. V lost 1 base to trimming and J lost 1 base; unmatched junction nucleotides: 5. The CDR3 has 16 amino acids. CDR3 protein: CASSLGGGTGNTEAFF. In nucleotides, the CDR3 is TGTGCCAGCAGTTTAGGGGGAGGGACAGGGAACACTGAAGCTTTCTTT.

This clonotype appeared a few times. The V call is TRBV4-3, the J call TRBJ2-2; possible D gene TRBD1, 5 bases. V was shortened by 6 bases and J by 0 bases, with 8 bases between the two germline ends. Germline V gene lookup returns CDR1 LGHNA and CDR2 YSLEER. The CDR3 has 14 residues. The CDR3 region has the DNA TGCGCCAGCAGGACAGCTACGAACACCGGGGAGCTGTTTTTT. It is translated as CASRTATNTGELFF.

The chain uses TRBV18 and TRBJ2-5; D is ambiguous. Germline assignment: CDR1 KGHSH and CDR2 LQKENI. Trimming left V 6 bases short and J 0 bases short, with 14 bases between. This CDR3 region has 15 residues. Here the CDR3 reads CASSLQGINQETQYF. The CDR3 DNA reads as TGTGCCAGCTCCCTCCAAGGCATCAACCAAGAGACCCAGTACTTC.

The chain joins TRBV6-1 to TRBJ2-7; D perhaps matches TRBD2 (6 bases). The CDR3 has 15 residues. Germline lookup yields CDR1 MNHNS and CDR2 SASEGT. V was trimmed by 6 bases and J by 5 bases, leaving 20 bases between them. The CDR3 nucleotides read TGTGCCAGCAGCTTCATCCGGGACTCCAACCACGAGCAGTACTTC. It codes for CASSFIRDSNHEQYF.

The V gene is TRBV27, the J gene TRBJ2-6; D is unclear. The CDR3 runs to 16 residues. Trimming took off 5 bases at V and 0 bases at J, with 11 bases between the two ends. Germline CDR1 and CDR2: MNHEY and SMNVEV (reference sequence). The DNA of the CDR3 is TGTGCCAGCAGTCCCCTAGAGTTCTCTGGGGCCAACGTCCTGACTTTC. Translation: CASSPLEFSGANVLTF.

This clonotype was recorded a few times. The V gene is TRBV7-2, the J gene TRBJ2-7, with TRBD2 identical over 8 bases. The junction had 10 bases not matched to a gene; V was cut back by 3 bases and J by 3 bases. CDR3 size: 16 residues. Germline V CDR1 and CDR2: SGHTA, FQGNSA. The CDR3 nucleotides read TGTGCCAGCAGCTTGGGAAGTAGCGGGATTAGCTACGAGCAGTACTTC. It specifies CASSLGSSGISYEQYF.

The chain has TRBV20-1 and TRBJ2-7; 10 bases fit TRBD1. The ends lost 0 bases at V and 3 bases at J; junction bases unmatched: 5. Germline CDR1 reads DFQATT; CDR2 reads SNEGSKA (reference sequence). The CDR3 spans 15 residues. The CDR3 reads CSARERTGGRYEQYF. The CDR3 nucleotides read TGCAGTGCTAGAGAAAGGACAGGGGGTCGCTACGAGCAGTACTTC.

The chain carries TRBV28 and TRBJ2-2, with TRBD1 identical over 9 bases. Germline V gene sequence: CDR1 MDHEN, CDR2 SYDVKM. The CDR3 runs to 17 residues. V lost 2 bases and J lost 5; bases outside the gene matches: 9. The CDR3 DNA is TGTGCCAGCAGTTTACCTGGGACAGGGAGTTGGACCGGGGAGCTGTTTTTT. This translates into CASSLPGTGSWTGELFF.

This clonotype has a handful of counts. The rearrangement uses TRBV30 and TRBJ2-2, with TRBD2 matching 14 bases. Germline lookup yields CDR1 GTSNPN and CDR2 SVGIG (reference sequence). CDR3 length: 16 amino acids. The V and J ends lost 4 bases and 6 bases, in that order; junction bases with no gene match: 7. In DNA form, the CDR3 reads TGTGCCTGGACCGGGGGACTAGCGGGAGTCGCCGGGGAGCTGTTTTTT. It specifies CAWTGGLAGVAGELFF.

About this clonotype: At one of its ends the junction is not consistent with the germline gene, which may arise from a read error. The rearrangement uses TRBV5-1 and TRBJ2-3, with TRBD1 matching 8 bases. CDR1 SGHRS and CDR2 YFSETQ come from the germline V gene. The CDR3 loop spans 14 amino acids. CDR3 bases: TGCGCCAGCAGATTGGGACAGGCGTCAGATACGCAGTATTTT. This codes for CASRLGQASDTQYF.

This clonotype was counted between two and nine times. The chain links TRBV19 to TRBJ1-4, with a possible D match to TRBD1 (6 bases). V lost 3 bases, J lost 4 bases, and 12 bases lay in between. Germline loops: CDR1 LNHDA, CDR2 SQIVND (reference sequence). The CDR3 has 15 amino acids. CDR3 sequence: CASSISTGYNEKLFF. The CDR3 nucleotides are TGTGCCAGTAGTATCTCGACAGGATATAATGAAAAACTGTTTTTT.

This clonotype was found many times. The genes are TRBV5-1 and TRBJ2-2; D possibly corresponds to TRBD2 (5 bases). This CDR3 region has 16 residues. Germline assignment: CDR1 SGHRS and CDR2 YFSETQ. V lost 0 bases and J lost 1, with 10 bases in between. CDR3 bases: TGCGCCAGCAGCTTGGCCGGGAAGGTGAACACCGGGGAGCTGTTTTTT. Its translation: CASSLAGKVNTGELFF.

This clonotype was found many times. The chain is built from TRBV7-9 and TRBJ2-3; no definite D call. Germline CDR1 and CDR2: SEHNR and FQNEAQ (reference sequence). The V end was cut by 4 bases, the J end by 2 bases, with 13 bases between. The CDR3 contains 15 residues. CDR3 loop: CASSSYVYYTDTQYF. The CDR3 nucleotides are TGTGCCAGCAGCTCCTACGTTTATTACACAGATACGCAGTATTTT. The full variable domain, in which reference TRBV7-9 and TRBJ2-3 provide the parts outside the CDR3, is DTGVSQNPRHKITKRGQNVTFRCDPISEHNRLYWYRQTLGQGPEFLTYFQNEAQLEKSRLLSDRFSAERPKGSFSTLEIQRTEQGDSAMYLCASSSYVYYTDTQYFGPGTRLTVL.

This clonotype was found a few times. The chain uses TRBV4-3 and TRBJ2-5; D unresolved. The CDR3 loop spans 14 amino acids. V lost 0 bases and J lost 4, with 9 bases in between. CDR1 and CDR2 (germline): LGHNA, YSLEER. DNA for the CDR3: TGCGCCAGCAGCCAAGATCCTAGGTCAGAGACCCAGTACTTC. Translated, it gives CASSQDPRSETQYF.

The chain carries TRBV13 and TRBJ2-7, with D possibly matching TRBD1 (6 bases). The CDR3 totals 17 residues. The germline gives CDR1 PRHDT, CDR2 FYEKMQ (reference sequence). V was cut by 5 bases and J by 1 base, with 21 bases left in between. For the CDR3, the DNA is TGTGCCAGCAGCCCTAGGGCGACAGGAACGAGGTCCTACGAGCAGTACTTC. This codes for CASSPRATGTRSYEQYF. Looking up the rest from reference TRBV13 and TRBJ2-7 gives the full variable domain: AAGVIQSPRHLIKEKRETATLKCYPIPRHDTVYWYQQGPGQDPQFLISFYEKMQSDKGSIPDRFSAQQFSDYHSELNMSSLELGDSALYFCASSPRATGTRSYEQYFGPGTRLTVT.